These 8 T cell receptor beta chains were all obtained from the same sample, sequenced in a study of T cell repertoires in cytomegalovirus infection. From the reads, TCRdb called clonotypes with MiXCR, one entry per CDR3 protein. The data show about 310,000 distinct CDR3 sequences, roughly 25% seen once. No antigen is known for these receptors. The starting material was cultured PBMCs, obtained from culture after CMV antigen stimulation. The receptor source for this set is a human donor in good health (CMV status not recorded). Some clones in this sample may be carry-over from other donors' samples.

J is TRBJ1-5 and V is TRBV27, with 7 bases matching TRBD1. Looked up from germline, CDR1 is MNHEY and CDR2 is SMNVEV (reference sequence). Trimming cost V 6 bases and J 2 bases; bases outside gene matches: 7. There are 15 residues in the CDR3. The CDR3 here is CASREGAGGNQPQHF. CDR3 in DNA: TGTGCCAGCAGGGAGGGGGCGGGAGGCAATCAGCCCCAGCATTTT.

This chain uses TRBV5-6 with TRBJ1-6, with a weak D call TRBD1 (5 bases). V was trimmed by 4 bases and J by 4 bases, leaving 15 bases between them. This CDR3 is built from 16 residues. The germline V gene has CDR1 SGHDT and CDR2 YYEEEE. CDR3 in DNA: TGTGCCAGCAGCCTGTATTCAGGGTTTTATAATTCACCCCTCCACTTT. It codes for CASSLYSGFYNSPLHF. Looking up the rest from reference TRBV5-6 and TRBJ1-6 gives the full variable domain: DAGVTQSPTHLIKTRGQQVTLRCSPKSGHDTVSWYQQALGQGPQFIFQYYEEEERQRGNFPDRFSGHQFPNYSSELNVNALLLGDSALYLCASSLYSGFYNSPLHFGNGTRLTVT.

Many counts were recorded for this clonotype. The rearrangement uses TRBV7-2 and TRBJ1-5, with D possibly matching TRBD1 (6 bases). Germline assignment: CDR1 SGHTA and CDR2 FQGNSA. Trimming left V 1 base short and J 2 bases short, with 9 bases between. This CDR3 is 15 amino acids long. In DNA, the CDR3 is TGTGCCAGCAGCTTAGACAGGGTCCGCAATCAGCCCCAGCATTTT. Its protein is CASSLDRVRNQPQHF. Drawing the rest from reference TRBV7-2 and TRBJ1-5, the complete variable domain is GAGVSQSPSNKVTEKGKDVELRCDPISGHTALYWYRQSLGQGLEFLIYFQGNSAPDKSGLPSDRFSAERTGGSVSTLTIQRTQQEDSAVYLCASSLDRVRNQPQHFGDGTRLSIL.

This rearrangement joins TRBV7-2 to TRBJ2-3, with TRBD2 as a possible D gene (5 bases). Trimming pared 3 bases from V and 2 bases from J, leaving 21 bases between. The germline V gene encodes CDR1 SGHTA and CDR2 FQGNSA. The CDR3 has 18 amino acids. In DNA, the CDR3 is TGTGCCAGCAGCTTGGAACCCCCGCCTAGCAGGACCACAGATACGCAGTATTTT. Protein: CASSLEPPPSRTTDTQYF. The whole variable domain, remainder taken from reference TRBV7-2 and TRBJ2-3, is GAGVSQSPSNKVTEKGKDVELRCDPISGHTALYWYRQSLGQGLEFLIYFQGNSAPDKSGLPSDRFSAERTGGSVSTLTIQRTQQEDSAVYLCASSLEPPPSRTTDTQYFGPGTRLTVL.

The genes are TRBV24-1 and TRBJ2-7, with 9 bases that match TRBD2. From germline, CDR1 is KGHDR and CDR2 SFDVKD. This CDR3 comprises 14 residues. V shed 4 bases, J shed 6 bases, and the junction held 6 bases outside the gene matches. The CDR3 loop is CATSETGTSFEQYF. CDR3 DNA sequence: TGTGCCACCAGTGAAACAGGGACTAGCTTCGAGCAGTACTTC.

The chain carries TRBV14 and TRBJ1-4; TRBD1 matches at 10 bases. Unmatched junction bases numbered 4, after V lost 4 bases and J lost 8 bases. The germline V gene has CDR1 SGHDN and CDR2 FVKESK. The CDR3 length is 14 residues. DNA for the CDR3: TGTGCCAGCAGCCCCTGGACAGGGGGGGAAAAACTGTTTTTT. Translating gives CASSPWTGGEKLFF.

V usage is TRBV6-4 and J usage is TRBJ2-1, with a tentative D call TRBD2 (7 bases). V lost 2 bases and J 9 bases, leaving 11 bases between the germline ends. Germline V gene lookup returns CDR1 MRHNA and CDR2 SNTAGT. CDR3 length equals 13 residues. CDR3 amino acids: CASSDGLGGEQFF. CDR3 coding DNA: TGTGCCAGCAGTGACGGACTAGGGGGTGAGCAGTTCTTC.

Worth noting for this clonotype: An end of the junction differs from the germline gene, which may be a read error. The chain joins TRBV7-2 to TRBJ2-1; TRBD2 aligns across 7 bases. The V gene's germline CDR1 is SGHTA and CDR2 FQGNSA. There are 16 residues in the CDR3. In nucleotides, the CDR3 is TGTGTCAGCAGCTTAGCAGCGGGACTGGTGGGGGATGAGCAGTTCTTC. Protein product: CVSSLAAGLVGDEQFF.